Shown below are 29 T cell receptor beta chains from a single sample sequenced in a study of radiotherapy plus CTLA-4 blockade in lung cancer. Libraries were prepared by immunoSEQ multiplex PCR; TCRdb keeps only in-frame clonotypes and omits some of them. The sample carries 70,000 to 95,000 clones, around 86% recorded once. The input for sequencing was peripheral blood, taken from a patient treated with radiotherapy plus ipilimumab. All receptors derive from a human donor with non-small cell lung cancer that progressed on radiotherapy plus ipilimumab.

This clone was observed a single time. V gene TRBV9 combines with J gene TRBJ2-3; D might be TRBD1 (5 bases). V lost 0 bases and J lost 0, with 14 bases in between. The CDR3 has 17 amino acids. Germline loops: CDR1 SGDLS, CDR2 YYNGEE. CDR3 region: CASSVGGRPASTDTQYF. Here the CDR3 DNA reads TGTGCCAGCAGCGTAGGGGGCAGACCGGCGAGCACAGATACGCAGTATTTT.

This chain uses TRBV5-4 with TRBJ1-2; D is ambiguous. Trimming left V 4 bases short and J 4 bases short, with 14 bases between. This CDR3 has 14 residues. Germline lookup yields CDR1 SGHNT and CDR2 YYREEE (reference sequence). This chain's CDR3 is CASSGEARVYGYTF. CDR3 coding DNA: TGTGCCAGCAGCGGGGAGGCAAGGGTCTATGGCTACACCTTC.

The gene calls are TRBV2 and TRBJ2-1; 12 positions agree with TRBD1. Germline V gene lookup returns CDR1 SNHLY and CDR2 FYNNEI. The CDR3 is 18 amino acids. With V trimmed by 6 bases and J by 14 bases, 23 bases remained unmatched. The CDR3 spells CASRGWDRGLLPSLGEFF. CDR3 in DNA: TGTGCCAGCAGAGGTTGGGACAGGGGGCTTTTACCTTCCTTGGGGGAGTTCTTC.

This sequence joins TRBV29-1 and TRBJ1-1; 10 bases map to TRBD1. Germline-derived CDR1 and CDR2 are SQVTM and ANQGSEA. Trimming took 0 bases from V and 3 from J; bases not matched to a gene: 4. The CDR3 extends over 15 amino acids. In DNA, the CDR3 is TGCAGCGTTGAAGATTTTGGACAGGGGGACACTGAAGCTTTCTTT. The encoded protein is CSVEDFGQGDTEAFF.

The chain recombines TRBV5-1 with TRBJ2-2, with D possibly matching TRBD1 (6 bases). Germline values: CDR1 SGHRS, CDR2 YFSETQ. The CDR3 spans 16 residues. V was pared by 3 bases and J by 2 bases, with 14 bases between. The CDR3 nucleotides are TGCGCCAGCAGCTCCCGTGGGGGCACTAACACCGGGGAGCTGTTTTTT. Its translation: CASSSRGGTNTGELFF. The entire variable domain, with the rest obtained from reference TRBV5-1 and TRBJ2-2, is as follows: KAGVTQTPRYLIKTRGQQVTLSCSPISGHRSVSWYQQTPGQGLQFLFEYFSETQRNKGNFPGRFSGRQFSNSRSEMNVSTLELGDSALYLCASSSRGGTNTGELFFGEGSRLTVL.

The genes are TRBV27 and TRBJ1-1, with D perhaps matching TRBD1 (5 bases). CDR1 is MNHEY, CDR2 SMNVEV, per germline (reference sequence). Trimming shortened V by 7 bases and J by 3 bases, and 15 bases separated the two germline ends. The CDR3 sequence is 14 residues long. The CDR3 sequence is CASIRVGGDTEAFF. The CDR3 DNA is TGTGCCAGCATAAGGGTCGGGGGGGACACTGAAGCTTTCTTT.

The chain links TRBV28 to TRBJ2-5; D is undetermined. V was shortened by 6 bases and J by 5 bases, with 13 bases between the two germline ends. Germline CDR1 and CDR2: MDHEN and SYDVKM. The CDR3 is made up of 13 amino acids. CDR3 region: CASSPIMGETQYF. In DNA, the CDR3 is TGTGCCAGCAGCCCAATAATGGGGGAGACCCAGTACTTC.

Here the CDR3 reads CASSQDLARGLAGYTF. In nucleotides, the CDR3 is TGCGCCAGCAGCCAAGATCTGGCCAGGGGGCTTGCTGGCTACACCTTC. The rearrangement links TRBV4-1 to TRBJ1-2; 8 positions agree with TRBD1. The trim removed 0 bases at V and 7 bases at J, leaving 10 bases unmatched. The CDR3 sequence is 16 residues long. CDR1 is MGHRA, CDR2 YSYEKL, per germline.

This clone has a single count. The chain links TRBV9 to TRBJ2-3; unclear D gene. V dropped 2 bases and J dropped 4 bases, with 11 bases sitting between them. This CDR3 is built from 14 residues. Germline V lookup: CDR1 SGDLS, CDR2 YYNGEE. CDR3 bases: TGTGCCAGCAGCGTCGAACTTTGGTCAGATACGCAGTATTTT. Protein product: CASSVELWSDTQYF.

The CDR3 DNA is TGTGCCTGGAGGAGGACCGGGCAGAGATATGGCTACACCTTC. Protein: CAWRRTGQRYGYTF. The rearrangement uses TRBV30 and TRBJ1-2; D is unclear. There are 14 residues in the CDR3. Germline V gene sequence: CDR1 GTSNPN, CDR2 SVGIG (reference sequence). V lost 3 bases, J lost 5 bases, and 16 bases lay in between.

The rearrangement joins TRBV6-1 to TRBJ2-3; D possibly corresponds to TRBD2 (7 bases). V was cut by 4 bases and J by 2 bases, with 16 bases left in between. Germline V lookup: CDR1 MNHNS, CDR2 SASEGT. The CDR3 spans 16 residues. The CDR3 spells CASSAGGQGITDTQYF. In DNA form, the CDR3 reads TGTGCCAGCAGTGCGGGAGGTCAGGGGATCACAGATACGCAGTATTTT.

The chain employs TRBV5-4 and TRBJ1-1, with D unclear. The CDR3 contains 15 residues. CDR1 SGHNT and CDR2 YYREEE come from the germline V gene (reference sequence). The germline V and J ends were trimmed by 4 bases and 0 bases, with 13 bases remaining between them. The CDR3 protein is CASSPRPVLNTEAFF. CDR3 sequence (DNA): TGTGCCAGCAGCCCCCGTCCCGTCTTGAACACTGAAGCTTTCTTT.

V usage is TRBV4-2 and J usage is TRBJ2-5, with 14 bases fitting TRBD2. Germline loops: CDR1 LGHNA, CDR2 YNFKEQ. This CDR3 is built from 19 residues. Germline trimming cut 0 bases from V and 5 bases from J; bases unmatched to any gene: 11. The DNA of the CDR3 is TGTGCCAGCAGCCAAGATGTTGGGACTAGCGGGAGACCGGGGGAGACCCAGTACTTC. This encodes CASSQDVGTSGRPGETQYF.

The chain has TRBV19 and TRBJ1-4; the match to TRBD1 covers 8 bases. CDR3 size: 14 residues. In germline, CDR1 is LNHDA, CDR2 SQIVND (reference sequence). V dropped 1 base and J dropped 8; count of bases not matched to a gene: 3. In nucleotides, the CDR3 is TGTGCCAGTAGTATAGCGACAGGGGCGGAAAAACTGTTTTTT. Its translation is CASSIATGAEKLFF.

The V gene is TRBV5-5, the J gene TRBJ1-5; no clear D. Germline V lookup: CDR1 SGHKS, CDR2 YYEKEE (reference sequence). This CDR3 comprises 14 residues. V shed 2 bases and J shed 2 bases, with 8 bases lying between them. CDR3 sequence: CASSFSIGNQPQHF. The CDR3 DNA reads TGTGCCAGCAGCTTCTCCATTGGCAATCAGCCCCAGCATTTT. Together with reference TRBV5-5 and TRBJ1-5, the CDR3 gives the full variable domain: DAGVTQSPTHLIKTRGQQVTLRCSPISGHKSVSWYQQVLGQGPQFIFQYYEKEERGRGNFPDRFSARQFPNYSSELNVNALLLGDSALYLCASSFSIGNQPQHFGDGTRLSIL.

This sequence joins TRBV5-1 and TRBJ1-6, with D perhaps matching TRBD1 (5 bases). Germline CDR1 and CDR2: SGHRS and YFSETQ. Trimming shortened V by 0 bases and J by 3 bases, and 13 bases separated the two germline ends. The CDR3 extends over 17 amino acids. CDR3 bases: TGCGCCAGCAGCTTGGGGAACCGGGACTTCTATAATTCACCCCTCCACTTT. Its translation: CASSLGNRDFYNSPLHF. The whole variable domain, remainder taken from reference TRBV5-1 and TRBJ1-6, is KAGVTQTPRYLIKTRGQQVTLSCSPISGHRSVSWYQQTPGQGLQFLFEYFSETQRNKGNFPGRFSGRQFSNSRSEMNVSTLELGDSALYLCASSLGNRDFYNSPLHFGNGTRLTVT.

This chain connects TRBV13 to TRBJ2-1; TRBD1 agrees at 9 bases. Germline-derived CDR1 and CDR2 are PRHDT and FYEKMQ (reference sequence). The CDR3 has 16 amino acids. The V gene end was trimmed by 5 bases and the J gene end by 4 bases; junction bases not matched to a gene: 9. As DNA, the CDR3 is TGTGCCAGCAGCGGATCCGGGACAGGGAAATACAATGAGCAGTTCTTC. As protein: CASSGSGTGKYNEQFF. Using reference TRBV13 and TRBJ2-1 for the parts outside the CDR3, the full variable domain is AAGVIQSPRHLIKEKRETATLKCYPIPRHDTVYWYQQGPGQDPQFLISFYEKMQSDKGSIPDRFSAQQFSDYHSELNMSSLELGDSALYFCASSGSGTGKYNEQFFGPGTRLTVL.

V usage is TRBV5-1 and J usage is TRBJ1-1; the D gene is possibly TRBD1 (6 bases). Trimming stripped 2 bases from V and 0 bases from J, with 11 bases between. CDR1 SGHRS and CDR2 YFSETQ come from the germline V gene. The CDR3 loop spans 15 amino acids. CDR3 residues: CASSLNRAMNTEAFF. In DNA, the CDR3 is TGCGCCAGCAGCTTAAACAGGGCCATGAACACTGAAGCTTTCTTT.

This chain connects TRBV25-1 to TRBJ2-1, with a weak D call TRBD1 (6 bases). Deletions cut 2 bases from V and 6 bases from J, with 14 bases between. The CDR3 runs to 15 residues. The germline CDR1 and CDR2 sequences are MGHDK and SYGVNS. The CDR3 nucleotides are TGTGCCAGCAGTGAAGGGCAGGGGATATTCAATGAGCAGTTCTTC. Its translation is CASSEGQGIFNEQFF.

This chain links TRBV4-1 with TRBJ2-7, with D possibly matching TRBD2 (5 bases). V lost 1 base and J 3 bases, leaving 13 bases between the germline ends. The germline CDR1 and CDR2 sequences are MGHRA and YSYEKL. The CDR3 is 15 amino acids. CDR3 DNA sequence: TGCGCCAGCAGCCAAGTTTTTCCCGGGGACTACGAGCAGTACTTC. Translation: CASSQVFPGDYEQYF.

Only one count was recorded for this clone. The V call is TRBV6-5, the J call TRBJ2-2; D is uncertain. Deletions cut 3 bases from V and 4 bases from J, with 15 bases between. Germline V CDR1 and CDR2: MNHEY, SVGAGI. The CDR3 length is 16 residues. This chain's CDR3 is CASSYSLLLGTGELFF. The CDR3 region has the DNA TGTGCCAGCAGTTATAGTCTTCTACTGGGCACCGGGGAGCTGTTTTTT.

The chain couples TRBV9 to TRBJ2-2; 7 nucleotides agree with TRBD1. V shed 4 bases, J shed 0 bases, and the junction held 6 bases outside the gene matches. This CDR3 has 16 amino acids. In germline, CDR1 is SGDLS, CDR2 YYNGEE. The CDR3 DNA sequence: TGTGCCAGCAGCCCAACCACAGGGGCGAACACCGGGGAGCTGTTTTTT. Translation gives CASSPTTGANTGELFF.

This clone is a singleton in its sample. The rearrangement uses TRBV6-9 and TRBJ1-1, with D unresolved. Trimming stripped 0 bases from V and 0 bases from J, with 17 bases between. Per the germline V gene, CDR1 is MNHGY and CDR2 is SVAAGI. This CDR3 is built from 18 residues. CDR3 residues: CASSYSSLGPRLNTEAFF. CDR3 bases: TGTGCCAGCAGTTATTCATCCCTAGGACCGAGACTGAACACTGAAGCTTTCTTT.

The chain combines TRBV9 with TRBJ2-1, with unresolved D. The germline V gene encodes CDR1 SGDLS and CDR2 YYNGEE. The CDR3 totals 14 residues. Trimming left V 0 bases short and J 10 bases short, with 14 bases between. The CDR3 is CASSVASRVGEQFF. CDR3 coding DNA: TGTGCCAGCAGCGTAGCCTCTAGAGTGGGGGAGCAGTTCTTC.

The V call is TRBV28, the J call TRBJ2-3; 10 bases agree with TRBD2. With 4 bases clipped from V and 4 bases from J, the junction kept 5 bases outside the gene matches. The CDR3 sequence is 15 residues long. Germline CDR1 is MDHEN and CDR2 is SYDVKM. Written as DNA, the CDR3 is TGTGCCAGCAGTTATAGCGGGGGGCGGGCAGATACGCAGTATTTT. It encodes CASSYSGGRADTQYF.

In its sample, this clone was seen a few times. The rearrangement links TRBV7-9 to TRBJ1-5; 7 bases are a match to TRBD1. Germline assignment: CDR1 SEHNR and CDR2 FQNEAQ (reference sequence). V gave up 7 bases and J gave up 5 bases; unmatched junction bases: 5. The CDR3 spans 13 residues. CDR3 bases: TGTGCCAGCACCGACAGGGTAGATCAGCCCCAGCATTTT. Amino acids: CASTDRVDQPQHF.

This chain uses TRBV5-4 with TRBJ2-3, with unresolved D. The CDR3 loop spans 14 amino acids. Germline lookup yields CDR1 SGHNT and CDR2 YYREEE (reference sequence). Trimming removed 1 base from V and 1 base from J, with 7 bases in between. The CDR3: CASSLYYGTDTQYF. The CDR3 nucleotides read TGTGCCAGCAGCTTGTATTACGGCACAGATACGCAGTATTTT.

The chain recombines TRBV19 with TRBJ1-5; a possible D gene is TRBD1 (6 bases). Trimming left V 3 bases short and J 3 bases short, with 9 bases between. Germline values: CDR1 LNHDA, CDR2 SQIVND (reference sequence). This CDR3 region has 14 residues. The CDR3 spells CASSINRANQPQHF. Written as DNA, the CDR3 is TGTGCCAGTAGTATCAACAGGGCCAATCAGCCCCAGCATTTT.

The V call is TRBV5-5, the J call TRBJ2-7; no clear D. Germline CDR1 SGHKS, CDR2 YYEKEE (reference sequence). The CDR3 contains 16 residues. V was cut by 4 bases and J by 3 bases, with 20 bases left in between. The CDR3, as DNA: TGTGCCAGCAGCAGGGCAAGTACCCATCCTTTCTACGAGCAGTACTTC. Protein sequence: CASSRASTHPFYEQYF.